This TCR beta chain came from a study of blood T cells in healthy people across ages. About this clonotype: No antigen is known for it. The junction differs from germline at one of its ends, possibly a read error.

The study's findings and limits: It was the long-lived donors that had more naive CD4+ cells and higher diversity than aged donors. Roughly linear age-related decline in beta diversity appeared, significant by age about 40.

Primers used in a second PCR of about 7 to 12 cycles were a sample-barcoded 5' primer and a J-beta primer mix. Researchers report that a template-switch adaptor with 12 random nucleotides tagged each cDNA molecule. Each CDR3 protein is one row after TCRdb ran MiXCR on the 5' RACE reads. Of 700,000 to 950,000 distinct CDR3 sequences in the sample, around 40% are singletons; the top ten hold less than 25%. Each donor supplied about 9.6 milliliters of peripheral blood. CDR1 and CDR2 (germline): MNHEY, SVGAGI. The CDR3 extends over 14 amino acids. The rearrangement links TRBV6-5 to TRBJ2-3, with a possible D match to TRBD1 (5 bases). The clonotype comes from an older woman in good health. The sequencing sample was made of blood. The CDR3 DNA is TGTGCCAGCAGCCCCACCGAGGACACACATACGCAGTATTTT. This translates into CASSPTEDTHTQYF.